Listed below are T cell receptor beta chains from one sample, sequenced in a study of T-cell reconstitution after alpha-beta-depleted transplantation in children. Using its own MiXCR run on the PCR reads, TCRdb lists one record per CDR3 protein. This sample yields almost 250,000 distinct CDR3 sequences, of which about 26% are seen a single time; 2.6% belongs to the top ten. The sample consisted of PBMCs, taken before TCRalphabeta/CD19-depleted stem cell transplant. The receptors derive from a girl aged 2 to 10 with Fanconi anemia, due to receive a stem cell transplant. Each CDR3 is given with its conserved first and last residue.

v_gene	j_gene	CDR3aa
TRBV5-1	TRBJ2-3	CASSPSRTEYTDTQYF
TRBV12-3/TRBV12-4	TRBJ2-5	CASSLALAGVQETQYF
TRBV10-3	TRBJ2-1	CAISEYGSTRNEQFF
TRBV7-9	TRBJ2-1	CASSSRGPNEQFF
TRBV7-9	TRBJ2-5	CASSPAYEETQYF
TRBV29-1	TRBJ2-3	CSVGQGEIGTDTQYF
TRBV29-1	TRBJ1-2	CSVELNAAYGYTF
TRBV5-6	TRBJ2-1	CASSSLIGGEQFF
TRBV7-3	TRBJ2-1	CASSSSREKYNEQFF
TRBV28	TRBJ1-5	CASSWGFLNQPQHF
TRBV29-1	TRBJ2-5	CSVLGLEETQYF
TRBV29-1	TRBJ2-5	CSVAEGETQYF
TRBV7-2	TRBJ2-5	CASSRQGGGETQYF
TRBV20-1	TRBJ2-3	CSAKDGYTDTQYF
TRBV9	TRBJ2-7	CASSVDALAGVYEQYF
TRBV29-1	TRBJ2-7	CSVALFKDYEQYF
TRBV11-2	TRBJ2-7	CASSPAAGTYEQYF
TRBV5-8	TRBJ2-5	CASSLVYQETQYF
TRBV7-2	TRBJ2-3	CASSLRLAGGRDTQYF
TRBV10-3	TRBJ2-7	CAIGGYSYEQYF
TRBV15	TRBJ2-1	CATSGLAAIYNEQFF
TRBV28	TRBJ2-5	CASSLGSQGWETQYF
TRBV25-1	TRBJ2-5	CASSAIRGLAEKETQYF
TRBV28	TRBJ1-2	CASSFGTGAGYTF
TRBV20-1	TRBJ2-3	CSAMKLLAGVGNTQYF
TRBV28	TRBJ1-1	CASSLMADTREAFF
TRBV7-2	TRBJ2-3	CASSLAFQAGGEDTQYF
TRBV15	TRBJ2-5	CATSPRQGLGTQYF
TRBV6-1	TRBJ2-7	CASSAPGSSYEQYF
TRBV15	TRBJ2-1	CATSRTGGYNEQFF
TRBV12-3/TRBV12-4	TRBJ2-1	CASSFQAGEIEQFF